The 19 T cell receptor beta chains below come from one sample, sequenced in a study of T-cell reconstitution after alpha-beta-depleted transplantation in children. Researchers prepared the TCRbeta library using unique molecular identifiers, the study reports. TCRdb independently ran MiXCR on the PCR reads; one entry per CDR3 protein. The sample includes roughly 82,000 distinct CDR3 sequences, roughly 14% of them seen just once. Sequenced here: PBMCs, mostly from graft donor cells, sampled 180 days after TCRalphabeta/CD19-depleted stem cell transplant. The receptors come from a male patient aged 2-15 years who had a stem cell transplant for acute lymphoblastic leukemia, so the T cells may come from the graft donor.

Notes on this clonotype: The junction shows a germline mismatch at one end, possibly a read error. The chain carries TRBV5-6 and TRBJ1-2; no firm D call. The V gene's germline CDR1 is SGHDT and CDR2 YYEEEE. The CDR3 loop spans 14 amino acids. This CDR3 reads CASSFVTVNYGYPF. DNA for the CDR3: TGTGCCAGCAGCTTTGTGACGGTTAACTATGGCTACCCCTTC.

By proportion, this clonotype is medium-sized (0.01 to 0.1%). The chain's CDR3 is CASSLFLRFGQPQHF. DNA of the CDR3: TGTGCCAGCAGTTTATTCTTGAGGTTCGGACAGCCCCAGCATTTT. This rearrangement joins TRBV28 to TRBJ1-5; no reliable D call. The CDR3 is 15 residues long. The germline V gene has CDR1 MDHEN and CDR2 SYDVKM. With 1 base removed from V and 7 bases from J, the gap between germline ends came to 14 bases. The whole variable domain, filled in from reference TRBV28 and TRBJ1-5, reads DVKVTQSSRYLVKRTGEKVFLECVQDMDHENMFWYRQDPGLGLRLIYFSYDVKMKEKGDIPEGYSVSREKKERFSLILESASTNQTSMYLCASSLFLRFGQPQHFGDGTRLSIL.

The chain couples TRBV20-1 to TRBJ2-2; perhaps TRBD1 as D (6 bases). The CDR3 covers 13 residues. CDR1 and CDR2 (germline): DFQATT, SNEGSKA (reference sequence). Deletions cut 1 base from V and 7 bases from J, with 10 bases between. The CDR3 DNA is TGCAGTGCTAGAGTACAGGGAAACGGGGAGCTGTTTTTT. As protein: CSARVQGNGELFF.

The chain has TRBV11-1 and TRBJ2-3, with 9 bases fitting TRBD1. The ends lost 6 bases at V and 4 bases at J; junction bases unmatched: 17. This CDR3 is 18 amino acids long. Looked up from germline, CDR1 is SGHAT and CDR2 is FQDESV (reference sequence). In DNA, the CDR3 is TGTGCCAGCAGACCGCAAACCCGACAGGGACAGGGTGCAGATACGCAGTATTTT. Protein: CASRPQTRQGQGADTQYF. The whole variable domain, remainder taken from reference TRBV11-1 and TRBJ2-3, is EAEVAQSPRYKITEKSQAVAFWCDPISGHATLYWYRQILGQGPELLVQFQDESVVDDSQLPKDRFSAERLKGVDSTLKIQPAELGDSAMYLCASRPQTRQGQGADTQYFGPGTRLTVL.

This clonotype was seen only a few times. The rearrangement joins TRBV20-1 to TRBJ2-3, with TRBD1 matching 7 bases. Germline assignment: CDR1 DFQATT and CDR2 SNEGSKA (reference sequence). CDR3 length equals 15 residues. Trimming at V came to 5 bases and at J to 3 bases, leaving 11 bases not matched to a gene. The CDR3 DNA is TGCAGTGCTCGCGGACAGGCGGGCTGGACAGATACGCAGTATTTT. Translated: CSARGQAGWTDTQYF.

The chain carries TRBV4-2 and TRBJ2-5, with a tentative D call TRBD2 (6 bases). With 4 bases removed from V and 0 bases from J, the gap between germline ends came to 9 bases. In germline, CDR1 is LGHNA, CDR2 YNFKEQ. The CDR3 loop spans 14 amino acids. The chain's CDR3 is CASSLGDYQETQYF. In DNA form, the CDR3 reads TGTGCCAGCAGCCTAGGGGACTACCAAGAGACCCAGTACTTC.

The chain uses TRBV6-5 and TRBJ1-5; D gene uncertain. The V gene lost 0 bases and the J gene lost 1 base, with 1 base spanning the gap. This CDR3 comprises 13 residues. The germline V gene has CDR1 MNHEY and CDR2 SVGAGI. In nucleotides, the CDR3 is TGTGCCAGCAGTTACTCAAGCAATCAGCCCCAGCATTTT. It codes for CASSYSSNQPQHF.

This clonotype was seen ten or more times. The chain couples TRBV7-9 to TRBJ2-4; 7 bases match TRBD2. Per germline, CDR1 SEHNR and CDR2 FQNEAQ (reference sequence). This CDR3 region has 13 residues. V was clipped by 2 bases and J by 8 bases; unmatched bases: 3. CDR3 in DNA: TGTGCCAGCAGCTTACCGGGGAGGGACATTCAGTACTTC. Residues: CASSLPGRDIQYF.

The J gene is TRBJ1-5, the V gene TRBV5-5, with D unresolved. Germline assignment: CDR1 SGHKS and CDR2 YYEKEE (reference sequence). V dropped 5 bases and J dropped 5 bases, with 11 bases sitting between them. The CDR3 sequence is 13 residues long. CDR3 residues: CASSGTADQPQHF. The CDR3 DNA reads TGTGCCAGCAGTGGAACTGCTGATCAGCCCCAGCATTTT.

This rearrangement joins TRBV10-3 to TRBJ1-1; 8 bases align to TRBD1. Germline loops: CDR1 ENHRY, CDR2 SYGVKD. This CDR3 is 15 amino acids long. V shed 8 bases, J shed 3 bases, and the junction held 11 bases outside the gene matches. For the CDR3, the DNA is TGTGCCATCCAGTCATTCAGGGGGCAACACACTGAAGCTTTCTTT. It specifies CAIQSFRGQHTEAFF.

The chain has TRBV9 and TRBJ2-6; 9 bases fit TRBD1. CDR1 is SGDLS, CDR2 YYNGEE, per germline. The J segment lost 2 bases and the V segment lost 1 base, leaving 4 bases of the junction unmatched. CDR3 size: 17 residues. CDR3 sequence (DNA): TGTGCCAGCAGCGTAAGACAGGGGGTCACTGGGGCCAACGTCCTGACTTTC. Translation: CASSVRQGVTGANVLTF. Variable domain in full (rest from reference TRBV9 and TRBJ2-6): DSGVTQTPKHLITATGQRVTLRCSPRSGDLSVYWYQQSLDQGLQFLIQYYNGEERAKGNILERFSAQQFPDLHSELNLSSLELGDSALYFCASSVRQGVTGANVLTFGAGSRLTVL.

V gene TRBV4-2 combines with J gene TRBJ2-2; D is undetermined. This CDR3 has 18 residues. Germline V gene lookup returns CDR1 LGHNA and CDR2 YNFKEQ. Trimming stripped 0 bases from V and 3 bases from J, with 17 bases between. The CDR3 protein is CASSQDSTYSEYTGELFF. Here the CDR3 DNA reads TGTGCCAGCAGCCAAGATTCGACCTACAGCGAATACACCGGGGAGCTGTTTTTT.

This clonotype was seen at least ten times. The chain uses TRBV20-1 and TRBJ2-1; TRBD2 might be the D (6 bases). The CDR3 loop spans 14 amino acids. The germline CDR1 and CDR2 sequences are DFQATT and SNEGSKA (reference sequence). Trimming left V 1 base short and J 8 bases short, with 15 bases between. For the CDR3, the DNA is TGCAGTGCTAGAGTGGACATGAGGAGGGATGAGCAGTTCTTC. Amino acid sequence: CSARVDMRRDEQFF.

The chain employs TRBV6-5 and TRBJ2-7; D might be TRBD2 (6 bases). The germline V and J ends were trimmed by 0 bases and 7 bases, with 19 bases remaining between them. Germline values: CDR1 MNHEY, CDR2 SVGAGI. CDR3 size: 16 residues. CDR3 nucleotides: TGTGCCAGCAGTTACTCTCCGGCCTTCTTCGGGGGAGAGCAGTACTTC. It yields the protein CASSYSPAFFGGEQYF.

This clonotype was detected only a few times. The V call is TRBV7-2, the J call TRBJ1-2; 7 bases match TRBD1. The CDR3 loop spans 16 amino acids. The V gene's germline CDR1 is SGHTA and CDR2 FQGNSA. Trimming removed 5 bases from V and 6 bases from J; junction bases left unmatched: 15. The CDR3: CASSRGGVKDRHGYTF. For the CDR3, the DNA is TGTGCCAGCAGCCGAGGGGGCGTCAAGGACAGGCATGGCTACACCTTC.

This chain links TRBV6-2 or TRBV6-3 with TRBJ2-3, with TRBD2 matching over 10 bases. After removal of 1 base from V and 5 bases from J, the junction contained 12 bases not matched to a gene. This CDR3 has 18 residues. The V gene's germline CDR1 is MNHEY and CDR2 SVGEGT. The CDR3 DNA sequence: TGTGCCAGCAGTTACTTCCTAACTAGCGGGAACAAAGGAGATACGCAGTATTTT. Translated: CASSYFLTSGNKGDTQYF.

The chain combines TRBV7-6 with TRBJ2-7, with D perhaps TRBD2 (6 bases). Germline CDR1 SGHVS, CDR2 FNYEAQ. The CDR3 is made up of 16 amino acids. Deletions cut 5 bases from V and 3 bases from J, with 20 bases between. The CDR3 nucleotides are TGTGCCAGCAGCATACGACCCGGGACTCAAAGCTACGAGCAGTACTTC. Translation: CASSIRPGTQSYEQYF.

CDR3 amino acids: CASQGGAHEKLFF. CDR3 nucleotide sequence: TGTGCCAGTCAGGGAGGCGCCCATGAAAAACTGTTTTTT. The chain uses TRBV27 and TRBJ1-4; weak D call: TRBD1 (5 bases). Per germline, CDR1 MNHEY and CDR2 SMNVEV (reference sequence). CDR3 length equals 13 residues. With 9 bases removed from V and 6 bases from J, the gap between germline ends came to 14 bases.

The chain recombines TRBV21-1 with TRBJ2-3; TRBD1, the table's D call, lacks a check against the DNA. TRBV21-1 is described as a pseudogene. The CDR3 length is 18 residues. CDR3 nucleotides: TGTGCCAGCAGCAACCGCAGGTCTCCGCCCGGCCACACAGATACGCAGTATTTT. Translation: CASSNRRSPPGHTDTQYF.